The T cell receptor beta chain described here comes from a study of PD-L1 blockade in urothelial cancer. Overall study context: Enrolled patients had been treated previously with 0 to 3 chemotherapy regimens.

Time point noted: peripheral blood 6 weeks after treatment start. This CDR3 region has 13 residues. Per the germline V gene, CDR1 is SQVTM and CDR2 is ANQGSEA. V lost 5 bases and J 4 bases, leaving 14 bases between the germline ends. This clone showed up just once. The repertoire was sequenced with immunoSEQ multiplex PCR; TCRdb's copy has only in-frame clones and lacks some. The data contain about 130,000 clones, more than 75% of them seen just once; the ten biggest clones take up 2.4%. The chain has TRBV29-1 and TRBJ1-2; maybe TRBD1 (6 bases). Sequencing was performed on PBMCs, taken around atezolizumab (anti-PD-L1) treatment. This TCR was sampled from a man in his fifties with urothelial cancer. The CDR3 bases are TGCAGCGTTAGATTGGGGGCGGCCTATGGCTACACCTTC. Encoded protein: CSVRLGAAYGYTF. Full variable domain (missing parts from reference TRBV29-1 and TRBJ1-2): SAVISQKPSRDICQRGTSLTIQCQVDSQVTMMFWYRQQPGQSLTLIATANQGSEATYESGFVIDKFPISRPNLTFSTLTVSNMSPEDSSIYLCSVRLGAAYGYTFGSGTRLTVV.